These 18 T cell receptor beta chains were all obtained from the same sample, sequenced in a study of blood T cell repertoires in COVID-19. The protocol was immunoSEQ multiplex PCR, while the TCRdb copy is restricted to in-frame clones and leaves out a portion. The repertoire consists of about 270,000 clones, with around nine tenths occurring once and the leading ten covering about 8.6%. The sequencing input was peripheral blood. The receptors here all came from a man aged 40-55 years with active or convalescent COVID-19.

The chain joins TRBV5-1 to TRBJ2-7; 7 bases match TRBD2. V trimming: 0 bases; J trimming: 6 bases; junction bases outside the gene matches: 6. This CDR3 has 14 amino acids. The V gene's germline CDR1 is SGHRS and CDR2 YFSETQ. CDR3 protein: CASSLAVAGAEQYF. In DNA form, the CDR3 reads TGCGCCAGCAGCTTGGCGGTAGCGGGTGCCGAGCAGTACTTC. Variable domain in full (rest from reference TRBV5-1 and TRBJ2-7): KAGVTQTPRYLIKTRGQQVTLSCSPISGHRSVSWYQQTPGQGLQFLFEYFSETQRNKGNFPGRFSGRQFSNSRSEMNVSTLELGDSALYLCASSLAVAGAEQYFGPGTRLTVT.

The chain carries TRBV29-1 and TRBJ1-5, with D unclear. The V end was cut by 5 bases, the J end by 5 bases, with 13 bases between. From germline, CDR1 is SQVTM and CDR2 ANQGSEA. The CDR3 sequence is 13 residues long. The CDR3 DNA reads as TGCAGCGTTTTATTGGACTCCGATCAGCCCCAGCATTTT. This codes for CSVLLDSDQPQHF.

CDR3 in DNA: TGTGCCAGCAGTTACTCGGCTCAGCGCTACGAGCAGTACTTC. Its translation is CASSYSAQRYEQYF. V usage is TRBV6-5 and J usage is TRBJ2-7, with D uncertain. The CDR3 is 14 amino acids. Trimming left V 0 bases short and J 3 bases short, with 9 bases between. Germline CDR1 reads MNHEY; CDR2 reads SVGAGI.

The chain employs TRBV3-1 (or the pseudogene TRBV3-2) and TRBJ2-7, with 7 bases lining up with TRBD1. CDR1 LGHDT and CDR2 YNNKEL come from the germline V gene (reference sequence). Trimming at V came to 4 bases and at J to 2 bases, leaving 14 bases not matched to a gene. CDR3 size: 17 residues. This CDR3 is CASSLTPRGNFAYEQYF. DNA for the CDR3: TGTGCCAGCAGCCTTACCCCCAGGGGGAACTTTGCCTACGAGCAGTACTTC.

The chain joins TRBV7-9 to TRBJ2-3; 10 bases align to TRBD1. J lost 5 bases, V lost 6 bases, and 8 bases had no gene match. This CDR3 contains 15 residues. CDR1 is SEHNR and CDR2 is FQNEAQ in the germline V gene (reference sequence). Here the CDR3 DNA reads TGTGCCAGCAGTTTTGGACAGGGGGAGGGAGATACGCAGTATTTT. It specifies CASSFGQGEGDTQYF. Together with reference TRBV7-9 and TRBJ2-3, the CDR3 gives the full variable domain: DTGVSQNPRHKITKRGQNVTFRCDPISEHNRLYWYRQTLGQGPEFLTYFQNEAQLEKSRLLSDRFSAERPKGSFSTLEIQRTEQGDSAMYLCASSFGQGEGDTQYFGPGTRLTVL.

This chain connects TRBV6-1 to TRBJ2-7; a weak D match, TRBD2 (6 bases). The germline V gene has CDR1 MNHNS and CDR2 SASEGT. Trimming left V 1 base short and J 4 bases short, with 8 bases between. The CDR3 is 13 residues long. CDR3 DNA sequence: TGTGCCAGCAGTGAAGTGGAGGGGTACGAGCAGTACTTC. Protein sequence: CASSEVEGYEQYF.

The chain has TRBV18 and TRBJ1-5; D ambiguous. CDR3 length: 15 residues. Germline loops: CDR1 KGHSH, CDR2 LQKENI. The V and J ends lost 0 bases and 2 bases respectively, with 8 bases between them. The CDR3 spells CASSPPSMGNQPQHF. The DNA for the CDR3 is TGTGCCAGCTCACCACCGAGTATGGGCAATCAGCCCCAGCATTTT.

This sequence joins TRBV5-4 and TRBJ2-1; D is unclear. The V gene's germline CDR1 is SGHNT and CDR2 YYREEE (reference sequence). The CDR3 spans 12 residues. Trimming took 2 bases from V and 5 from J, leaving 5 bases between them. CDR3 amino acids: CASSLANNEQFF. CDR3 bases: TGTGCCAGCAGCTTAGCGAACAATGAGCAGTTCTTC.

CDR3: CASRESGSDTDTQYF. CDR3 sequence (DNA): TGTGCCAGCAGAGAAAGCGGGAGTGACACAGATACGCAGTATTTT. The chain links TRBV2 to TRBJ2-3; 8 bases line up with TRBD2. The CDR3 covers 15 residues. The J segment lost 2 bases and the V segment lost 6 bases, leaving 7 bases of the junction unmatched. Germline V gene data show CDR1 as SNHLY and CDR2 as FYNNEI.

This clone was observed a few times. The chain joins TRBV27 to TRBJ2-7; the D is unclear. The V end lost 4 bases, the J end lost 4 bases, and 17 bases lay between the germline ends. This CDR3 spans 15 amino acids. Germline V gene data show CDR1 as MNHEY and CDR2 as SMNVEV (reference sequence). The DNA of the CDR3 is TGTGCCAGCAGTTCTCCCGGTCTCTCCACTTACGAGCAGTACTTC. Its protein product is CASSSPGLSTYEQYF.

The CDR3: CASSPRTGPTEAFF. In nucleotides, the CDR3 is TGTGCCAGCAGTCCGAGGACAGGGCCCACTGAAGCTTTCTTT. J is TRBJ1-1 and V is TRBV6-5; 8 bases are shared with TRBD1. Losses at the gene ends were 5 bases for V and 4 bases for J; bases not matched to a gene: 6. The CDR3 is made up of 14 amino acids. Per germline, CDR1 MNHEY and CDR2 SVGAGI.

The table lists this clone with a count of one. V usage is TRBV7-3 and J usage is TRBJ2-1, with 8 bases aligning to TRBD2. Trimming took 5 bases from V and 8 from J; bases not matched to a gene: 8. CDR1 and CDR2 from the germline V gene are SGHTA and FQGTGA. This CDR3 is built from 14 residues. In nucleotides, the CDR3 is TGTGCCAGCAGCACCGGACTAGCCGGGGATGAGCAGTTCTTC. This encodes CASSTGLAGDEQFF.

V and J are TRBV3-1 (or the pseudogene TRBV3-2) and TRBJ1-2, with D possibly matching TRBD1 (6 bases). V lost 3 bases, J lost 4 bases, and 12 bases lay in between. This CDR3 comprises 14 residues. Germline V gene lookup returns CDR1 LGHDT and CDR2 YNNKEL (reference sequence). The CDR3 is CASSQDTGSYGYTF. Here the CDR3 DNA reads TGTGCCAGCAGCCAGGACACAGGGTCCTATGGCTACACCTTC.

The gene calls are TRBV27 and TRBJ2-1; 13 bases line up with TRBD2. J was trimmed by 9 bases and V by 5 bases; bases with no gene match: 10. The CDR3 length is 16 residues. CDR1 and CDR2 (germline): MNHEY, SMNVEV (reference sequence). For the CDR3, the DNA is TGTGCCAGCAGTCCAGCACTAGCGGGAGGGCCGAGTGAGCAGTTCTTC. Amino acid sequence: CASSPALAGGPSEQFF.

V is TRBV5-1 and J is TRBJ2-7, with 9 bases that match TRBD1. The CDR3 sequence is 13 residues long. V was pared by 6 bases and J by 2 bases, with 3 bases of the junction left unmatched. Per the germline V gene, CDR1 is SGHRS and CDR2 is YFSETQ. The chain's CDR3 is CASKGTGTYEQYF. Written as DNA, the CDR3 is TGCGCCAGCAAAGGGACAGGGACCTACGAGCAGTACTTC. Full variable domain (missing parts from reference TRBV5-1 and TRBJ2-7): KAGVTQTPRYLIKTRGQQVTLSCSPISGHRSVSWYQQTPGQGLQFLFEYFSETQRNKGNFPGRFSGRQFSNSRSEMNVSTLELGDSALYLCASKGTGTYEQYFGPGTRLTVT.

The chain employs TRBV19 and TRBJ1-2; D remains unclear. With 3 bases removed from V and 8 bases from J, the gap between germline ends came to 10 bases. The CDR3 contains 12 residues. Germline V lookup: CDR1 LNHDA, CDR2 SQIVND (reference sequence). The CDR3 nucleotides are TGTGCCAGTAGTATGTCGGTCGGGGGCTACACCTTC. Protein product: CASSMSVGGYTF.

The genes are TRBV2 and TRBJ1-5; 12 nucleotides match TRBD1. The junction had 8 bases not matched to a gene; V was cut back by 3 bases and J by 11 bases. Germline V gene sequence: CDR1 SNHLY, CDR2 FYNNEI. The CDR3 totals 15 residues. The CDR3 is CASSDRGQGAWAQHF. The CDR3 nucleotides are TGTGCCAGCAGTGACCGGGGACAGGGGGCCTGGGCCCAGCATTTT.

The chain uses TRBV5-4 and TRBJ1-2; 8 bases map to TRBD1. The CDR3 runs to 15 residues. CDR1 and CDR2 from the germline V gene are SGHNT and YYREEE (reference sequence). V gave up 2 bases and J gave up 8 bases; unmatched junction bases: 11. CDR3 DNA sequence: TGTGCCAGCAGCTTATACGGACAGGGTTCTCAAGGCTACACCTTC. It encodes CASSLYGQGSQGYTF. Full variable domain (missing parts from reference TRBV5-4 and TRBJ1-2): ETGVTQSPTHLIKTRGQQVTLRCSSQSGHNTVSWYQQALGQGPQFIFQYYREEENGRGNFPPRFSGLQFPNYSSELNVNALELDDSALYLCASSLYGQGSQGYTFGSGTRLTVV.